This T cell receptor (beta chain) was identified during a study of OX40 agonist ivuxolimab in advanced cancers. Regarding the study in general: Ivuxolimab was an agonistic, fully human IgG2 monoclonal antibody directed against OX40 (CD134), a costimulatory receptor. Intravenous ivuxolimab was administered to patients every 2 weeks at six dose levels: 0.01, 0.1, 0.3, 1.5, 3 and 10 mg/kg. Of the approximately 50 dose-escalation patients, hepatocellular carcinoma was present in around 20, melanoma in about 15, renal cell carcinoma in 9 and head and neck cancer in 9. In the dose-escalation cohort, around four fifths of patients were male, and the mean age was approximately 60 years, with a range of about 23 to 85. Patients were allowed to have had prior anti-PD-1, anti-PD-L1 or anti-CTLA-4 therapy, and 40% to 45% of the dose-escalation patients had been treated with checkpoint inhibitors. Three dose-escalation patients achieved partial responses, one with hepatocellular carcinoma and two with cutaneous melanoma. Peripheral TCRbeta sequencing aimed to test whether ivuxolimab altered TCR sequence diversity and caused clonal T-cell expansion. The paper reports the monotherapy dose-escalation portion (N ≈ 50 patients) of the phase I ivuxolimab trial.

This clone was seen more than once but under ten times. The antigen this receptor binds is unknown. No per-base quality is available; no much larger clone lies one base away. The paper as a whole reports these results and caveats: After ivuxolimab, expanded clones were on average more numerous among CD8+ T cells than among CD4+ T cells. The antigen specificity of the peripheral T cells that underwent clonal expansion was not determined. Partial responders in the 0.1-3.0 mg/kg groups had among the lowest normalized peripheral clonal expansion, especially among CD8+ T cells. Low levels of normalized T-cell clonal expansion were also seen in some patients who did not respond. At doses of 0.1 to 3.0 mg/kg, clonal expansion of both CD4+ and CD8+ T cells in blood was seen between baseline and week 6.

Patients with a history of autoimmune disease or receiving systemic immunosuppression were excluded from the trial. In every dose cohort, peripheral blood was drawn for TCR sequencing at baseline, cycle 4 day 1, and cycle 7 day 1. Samples were obtained from an open-label, multicenter, first-in-human phase I dose-escalation trial of ivuxolimab. Adults with locally advanced or metastatic head and neck squamous cell, hepatocellular, melanoma or renal cell carcinoma were enrolled in the trial. Before TCR sequencing, CD4+ T cells and CD8+ T cells were sorted from peripheral blood as separate populations. Genomic DNA was isolated from the sorted cells so that the TCRbeta CDR3 region could be sequenced. TCRbeta CDR3 regions were sequenced using the immunoSEQ Assay. The table was pulled from immuneACCESS by TCRdb, which kept in-frame rearrangements only. Such tables lose some clones; where checked, under half of the loss comes from unresolved V genes, and the rest has no known cause. A total of approximately 63,000 clones appear in this sample, 86% of them only once. The top ten hold about 1% of the sample.

CDR1 and CDR2 are drawn from the germline V gene: SGDLS, YYNGEE. The germline ends are 11 bases apart after V is trimmed by 4 bases and J by 4 bases. Inclusive of the bounding cysteine and phenylalanine, the CDR3 is 14 residues long. Only CDR3 DNA remains: 42 bases, in frame from the first base. The input for sequencing was CD4+ or CD8+ T cells sorted from blood, taken in a trial of the OX40 agonist ivuxolimab. This receptor was taken from an adult with an advanced solid tumor such as melanoma, head and neck, liver or kidney cancer. The rearrangement joined TRBV9 to TRBJ1-4, with the D gene not clear enough to name. This receptor carries the CDR3 CASSRGLGNEKLFF. The nucleotides are TGTGCCAGCAGCAGAGGGTTAGGTAATGAAAAACTGTTTTTT.